The clone carrying this TCR beta chain was seen ten or more times. Its antigen is as yet unknown. TCRdb re-derived calls from the reads in MiXCR, one entry per CDR3 protein. The repertoire consists of tens of thousands of distinct CDR3 sequences, with over 15% occurring once and the leading ten covering more than 20%. The data were taken from a study of T cell repertoires in cytomegalovirus infection. Study-level background: CMV epitopes that were recently identified and HLA-C-restricted were used alongside well-studied HLA-B-restricted ones. CMV infection plus the matching HLA type was flagged by public TCR beta signatures. Points from the study as a whole: Clonotype analysis showed dominance of the ex vivo response by HLA-C-restricted CMV-specific TCR beta clonotypes. The cumulative frequency of public TCR beta families distinguished individuals who carried CMV together with the relevant HLA.

The V and J ends lost 2 bases and 15 bases, in that order; junction bases with no gene match: 11. This CDR3 comprises 13 residues. Germline V gene lookup returns CDR1 MNHEY and CDR2 SMNVEV (reference sequence). The sequence derives from a human donor in good health (CMV status not recorded). Some clones in this sample may be carry-over from other donors' samples. The gene calls are TRBV27 and TRBJ2-3; TRBD2 matches at 7 bases. The sequences come from CD8+ T cells from cultured PBMCs, collected from culture after CMV antigen stimulation. The CDR3 nucleotides read TGTGCCAGCAGTTTACCTAGCGGAGCACACCCCTATTTT. It codes for CASSLPSGAHPYF.